Presented here are 13 T cell receptor beta chains from one specimen sequenced in a study of identical twins. MiXCR, run by TCRdb on the 5' RACE reads, gives a single entry per CDR3 protein. The sample yields roughly 720,000 distinct CDR3 sequences, 15% to 20% seen once. This sample was also put to use in a study of T cells expressing NK-cell markers.

Sequencing was performed on PBMCs. The receptor source for this set is a woman aged 18-29 years in good health.

V gene TRBV20-1 combines with J gene TRBJ2-3; TRBD2 matches 9 bases. This CDR3 contains 14 residues. V was clipped by 6 bases and J by 6 bases; unmatched bases: 10. The germline CDR1 and CDR2 sequences are DFQATT and SNEGSKA (reference sequence). The CDR3 DNA sequence: TGCAGTGCCGATAGAGCGGGGGGCGGGGATACGCAGTATTTT. Translation: CSADRAGGGDTQYF.

This rearrangement joins TRBV14 to TRBJ2-6, with D possibly being TRBD2 (6 bases). The CDR3 contains 16 residues. The germline V and J ends were trimmed by 11 bases and 3 bases, with 20 bases remaining between them. CDR1 and CDR2 from the germline V gene are SGHDN and FVKESK. The CDR3 reads CASRAEGKGGANVLTF. The CDR3 DNA reads TGTGCCTCTAGAGCGGAGGGGAAGGGTGGGGCCAACGTCCTGACTTTC.

This clonotype was seen a handful of times. The rearrangement links TRBV10-3 to TRBJ2-1, with 11 bases identical to TRBD2. The CDR3 contains 14 residues. The V and J ends lost 6 bases and 8 bases, in that order; junction bases with no gene match: 6. Looked up from germline, CDR1 is ENHRY and CDR2 is SYGVKD. CDR3 in amino acids: CAISTSGGTYEQFF. The CDR3, as DNA: TGTGCCATCAGCACTAGCGGGGGAACCTATGAGCAGTTCTTC.

In its sample, this clonotype was seen a few times. The chain couples TRBV20-1 to TRBJ2-7; TRBD1 matches 7 bases. The V segment lost 6 bases and the J segment 5 bases; nucleotides outside the gene matches: 7. Per the germline V gene, CDR1 is DFQATT and CDR2 is SNEGSKA (reference sequence). CDR3 length equals 12 residues. The chain's CDR3 is CSAYRGNNEQYF. DNA for the CDR3: TGCAGTGCGTACAGGGGCAACAACGAGCAGTACTTC.

The chain is built from TRBV29-1 and TRBJ2-1, with D perhaps matching TRBD2 (5 bases). V lost 7 bases, J lost 2 bases, and 6 bases lay in between. This CDR3 spans 11 amino acids. Germline V gene sequence: CDR1 SQVTM, CDR2 ANQGSEA. The CDR3 sequence is CSAGAYNEQFF. The CDR3 nucleotides are TGCAGCGCCGGGGCCTACAATGAGCAGTTCTTC.

This chain connects TRBV12-3 or TRBV12-4 to TRBJ2-1; TRBD2 matches at 12 bases. The CDR3 consists of 17 residues. Trimming at V came to 6 bases and at J to 3 bases, leaving 9 bases not matched to a gene. For the CDR3, the DNA is TGTGCCAGCAGGCCGGGGACTAGCGGGTCTTTCTACAATGAGCAGTTCTTC. It translates to CASRPGTSGSFYNEQFF.

The chain has TRBV25-1 and TRBJ1-6; TRBD1 matches 7 bases. This CDR3 contains 14 residues. V was pared by 7 bases and J by 5 bases, with 5 bases of the junction left unmatched. CDR1 and CDR2 (germline): MGHDK, SYGVNS. CDR3 sequence (DNA): TGTGCCAGCAAGGAGACAGGGAATAATTCACCCCTCCACTTT. This translates into CASKETGNNSPLHF.

V gene TRBV20-1 combines with J gene TRBJ2-5, with D perhaps TRBD2 (6 bases). Germline values: CDR1 DFQATT, CDR2 SNEGSKA (reference sequence). This CDR3 spans 11 amino acids. The CDR3 sequence: CSVAALGAQYF. CDR3 in DNA: TGCAGCGTAGCGGCTCTTGGGGCCCAGTACTTC.

This clonotype occurred a few times. The chain employs TRBV29-1 and TRBJ2-1, with 8 bases matching TRBD2. Trimming cost V 5 bases and J 8 bases; bases outside gene matches: 8. CDR1 SQVTM and CDR2 ANQGSEA come from the germline V gene. The CDR3 is 13 amino acids. Here the CDR3 DNA reads TGCAGCGTTATCCTAGCGGGCTCGGATGAGCAGTTCTTC. Translating gives CSVILAGSDEQFF.

There are a few counts of this clonotype. The J gene is TRBJ1-1, the V gene TRBV27; the D gene is possibly TRBD1 (6 bases). CDR1 is MNHEY, CDR2 SMNVEV, per germline (reference sequence). V gave up 3 bases and J gave up 4 bases, with 15 bases separating them. The CDR3 spans 15 residues. CDR3 sequence: CASSLWGARGTEAFF. The CDR3 DNA is TGTGCCAGCAGTTTGTGGGGGGCGCGGGGCACTGAAGCTTTCTTT.

This clonotype was counted a few times. The genes are TRBV9 and TRBJ1-1; 8 bases match TRBD1. The germline V gene has CDR1 SGDLS and CDR2 YYNGEE. Trimming cost V 3 bases and J 8 bases; bases outside gene matches: 9. This CDR3 region has 14 residues. The CDR3 reads CASSARGQDREAFF. The CDR3 DNA reads TGTGCCAGCAGCGCCAGGGGACAGGACCGAGAAGCTTTCTTT.

V usage is TRBV15 and J usage is TRBJ2-2; TRBD2 might be the D (5 bases). V lost 0 bases and J lost 7, with 6 bases in between. CDR1 LNHNV and CDR2 YYDKDF come from the germline V gene (reference sequence). The CDR3 runs 13 residues. The CDR3 DNA reads TGTGCCACCAGCAGAGATCGGGGCGGGGAGCTGTTTTTT. Translation gives CATSRDRGGELFF.

The chain has TRBV10-3 and TRBJ2-7, with D possibly matching TRBD2 (5 bases). Trimming left V 6 bases short and J 6 bases short, with 18 bases between. The CDR3 runs 14 residues. The germline gives CDR1 ENHRY, CDR2 SYGVKD. The CDR3 bases are TGTGCCATCAGCCCCGGGAAAAAAGCCTCCGAGCAGTACTTC. Translating it yields CAISPGKKASEQYF.